Listed below are T cell receptor beta chains from one sample, sequenced in a study of molecular identifiers for immune sequencing clone quantification. A single record per CDR3 protein comes from TCRdb applying MiXCR to the PCR reads. The sample contains around 460,000 distinct CDR3 sequences, over 20% of which appear only once. The sequenced sample consisted of naive CD8+ T cells from blood, with Jurkat cell RNA spiked in. The receptors were gathered from a human donor in good health. Some libraries in this study had Jurkat cell RNA spiked in. CDR3s include the opening cysteine and the closing phenylalanine or tryptophan. Each record gives: V gene, clone size, J gene, D gene, CDR3 protein, CDR3 DNA. The D gene is left open where the match is weak. Part of the rows lack a size; the others show once, few, many or a class for expanded clones.

>TRBV4-3|NA|TRBJ2-7|NA
CASSQDWGGGRARYEQYF
TGCGCCAGCAGCCAAGATTGGGGGGGCGGGAGAGCAAGGTACGAGCAGTACTTC
>TRBV30|few|TRBJ1-5|NA
CAWSDSYNQPQHF
TGTGCCTGGAGTGACAGTTACAATCAGCCCCAGCATTTT
>TRBV20-1|many|TRBJ2-3|NA
CSARDARGTDTQYF
TGCAGTGCTAGAGATGCTAGGGGCACAGATACGCAGTATTTT
>TRBV27|many|TRBJ1-1|TRBD1
CASSDADRSAEAFF
TGTGCCAGCAGTGACGCGGACAGGTCGGCTGAAGCTTTCTTT
>TRBV7-3|few|TRBJ2-1|NA
CASSLGRGEYNEQFF
TGTGCCAGCAGCTTAGGTCGGGGCGAGTACAATGAGCAGTTCTTC
>TRBV7-2|NA|TRBJ1-3|NA
CASGLDRNGNTIYF
TGTGCCAGCGGCTTAGACAGGAATGGAAACACCATATATTTT
>TRBV4-3|many|TRBJ1-1|NA
CASSQDTGSEAFF
TGCGCCAGCAGCCAAGATACAGGGTCTGAAGCTTTCTTT
>TRBV11-2|NA|TRBJ2-1|NA
CASSSFVGQYNEQFF
TGTGCCAGCAGTTCGTTTGTTGGCCAATACAATGAGCAGTTCTTC
>TRBV29-1|few|TRBJ2-1|NA
CSSRVAYNEQFF
TGCAGCTCGAGGGTGGCCTACAATGAGCAGTTCTTC
>TRBV27|NA|TRBJ1-4|TRBD1
CASSRTGTVPEKLFF
TGTGCCAGCAGCCGGACCGGGACAGTACCTGAAAAACTGTTTTTT
>TRBV5-5|many|TRBJ2-6|NA
CASSLEAGWFGANVLTF
TGTGCCAGCAGCTTGGAGGCAGGGTGGTTTGGGGCCAACGTCCTGACTTTC
>TRBV9|NA|TRBJ1-1|TRBD1
CASSVNRDRPTTEAFF
TGTGCCAGCAGCGTAAATCGGGACAGGCCGACCACTGAAGCTTTCTTT